This T cell receptor beta chain was profiled in a study of T cells in Graves' hyperthyroidism and ophthalmopathy. Study findings and constraints: Ophthalmopathy could be told apart from stable hyperthyroidism with a 13 V-J model.

On this clonotype itself: The antigen remains unidentified.

There were TCR beta CDR3 regions amplified from RNA transcripts. Using the HTBI primer set, a first-round RT-PCR was run on the TCR CDR3. Each CDR3 protein gets one entry after TCRdb re-called the multiplex PCR reads with MiXCR. The table includes about 340,000 distinct CDR3 sequences, around 20% detected once. Stable Graves' hyperthyroidism meant no ophthalmopathy progression within 18 months. Uncontrolled infection, other autoimmune disease, pregnancy or lactation disqualified patients from enrolment. From around 11 ml of fresh peripheral blood, PBMCs were isolated. CDR3 length: 15 residues. Trimming shortened V by 5 bases and J by 4 bases, and 15 bases separated the two germline ends. Germline loops: CDR1 MDHEN, CDR2 SYDVKM.

The receptor was isolated from a woman between 45 and 60 years old with Graves' hyperthyroidism. V is TRBV28 and J is TRBJ1-3; perhaps TRBD1 as D (6 bases). Material: blood. CDR3 bases: TGTGCCAGCAGTCACAGGGCCTCTGGGGGAAACACCATATATTTT. It is translated as CASSHRASGGNTIYF.